This T cell receptor beta chain emerged from a study of blood T cell repertoires in COVID-19. CDR3 length: 14 amino acids. Germline assignment: CDR1 SQVTM and CDR2 ANQGSEA. V lost 6 bases to trimming and J lost 1 base; unmatched junction nucleotides: 7. Seattle enrolled patients during active infection and tracked them longitudinally. Authors' processing steps: Amplification of reference gene primers provided the estimated nucleated cell counts. The data were produced by immunoSEQ multiplex PCR, yet TCRdb's version contains in-frame clones alone and is incomplete. The V and J calls and clone size are taken from that table; D and trimming were inferred from the DNA. The data contain hundreds of thousands of clones, about 88% of them singletons.

This TCR derives from a young man with COVID-19, enrolled during active disease. The gene calls are TRBV29-1 and TRBJ1-1, with 8 bases that match TRBD1. The sample comprised peripheral blood. The CDR3 bases are TGCAGCGTCTCTCCCGGGACAGGGAACACTGAAGCTTTCTTT. As protein: CSVSPGTGNTEAFF.